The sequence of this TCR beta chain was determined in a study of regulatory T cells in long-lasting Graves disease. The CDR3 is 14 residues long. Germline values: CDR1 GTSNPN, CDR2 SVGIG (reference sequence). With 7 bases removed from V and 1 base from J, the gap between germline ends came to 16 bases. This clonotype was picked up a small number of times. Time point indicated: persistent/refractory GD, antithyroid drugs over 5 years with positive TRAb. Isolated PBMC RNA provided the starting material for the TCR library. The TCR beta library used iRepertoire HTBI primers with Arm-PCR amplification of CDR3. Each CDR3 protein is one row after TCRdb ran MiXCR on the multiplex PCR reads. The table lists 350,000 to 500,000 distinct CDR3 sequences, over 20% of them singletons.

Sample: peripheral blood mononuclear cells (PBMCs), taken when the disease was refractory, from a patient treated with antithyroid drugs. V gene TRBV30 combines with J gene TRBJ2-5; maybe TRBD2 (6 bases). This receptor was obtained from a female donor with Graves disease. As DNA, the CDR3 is TGTGCCTCCCGACAGCGGGCCCTCCAAGAGACCCAGTACTTC. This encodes CASRQRALQETQYF. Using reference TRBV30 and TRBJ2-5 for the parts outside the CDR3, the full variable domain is SQTIHQWPATLVQPVGSPLSLECTVEGTSNPNLYWYRQAAGRGLQLLFYSVGIGQISSEVPQNLSASRPQDRQFILSSKKLLLSDSGFYLCASRQRALQETQYFGPGTRLLVL.